Below, 20 T cell receptor beta chains from the same sample are listed, as sequenced in a study of early T cells in non-severe SARS-CoV-2 infection. TCRdb re-analysed the 5' RACE reads in MiXCR, keeping a single row per CDR3 protein. The sample records about 83,000 distinct CDR3 sequences, about an eighth being singletons. The sequencing sample was made of whole blood. The receptor set was obtained from an adult who was a healthcare worker with PCR-confirmed SARS-CoV-2 infection or an uninfected control (not recorded which).

This CDR3 is CSVEEESLNEKLFF. The DNA of the CDR3 is TGCAGCGTTGAAGAGGAGAGCTTAAATGAAAAACTGTTTTTT. The chain uses TRBV29-1 and TRBJ1-4; D unclear. The V end lost 0 bases, the J end lost 5 bases, and 10 bases lay between the germline ends. The CDR3 extends over 14 amino acids. Germline V lookup: CDR1 SQVTM, CDR2 ANQGSEA.

This clonotype was seen at least ten times. V is TRBV7-2 and J is TRBJ1-5; D not certain. The CDR3 is 14 residues long. Germline CDR1 SGHTA, CDR2 FQGNSA. Trimming left V 4 bases short and J 0 bases short, with 7 bases between. The CDR3 here is CASSSANSNQPQHF. Written as DNA, the CDR3 is TGTGCCAGCAGCTCTGCGAATAGCAATCAGCCCCAGCATTTT.

At least ten counts were recorded for this clonotype. The chain is built from TRBV11-2 and TRBJ2-1, with D unresolved. CDR1 and CDR2 (germline): SGHAT, FQNNGV. There are 15 residues in the CDR3. V dropped 3 bases and J dropped 0 bases, with 9 bases sitting between them. CDR3 in DNA: TGTGCCAGCAGCTTTTCGGCCAGCTCCTACAATGAGCAGTTCTTC. Translation gives CASSFSASSYNEQFF.

This clonotype was picked up many times. The J gene is TRBJ1-5, the V gene TRBV27; 7 bases fit TRBD1. J lost 3 bases, V lost 6 bases, and 8 bases had no gene match. The germline V gene has CDR1 MNHEY and CDR2 SMNVEV (reference sequence). The CDR3 is 15 residues long. CDR3 bases: TGTGCCAGCAGCCCCGGCAGGGGGTTCAATCAGCCCCAGCATTTT. Translating it yields CASSPGRGFNQPQHF.

This clonotype was detected only a few times. The rearrangement links TRBV7-2 to TRBJ1-6; possibly TRBD1 for D (6 bases). This CDR3 has 18 residues. The germline CDR1 and CDR2 sequences are SGHTA and FQGNSA. V lost 7 bases to trimming and J lost 5 bases, with 24 bases between them. CDR3 nucleotide sequence: TGTGCCAGCACATTGGGGACCAGGGGAATGGCGAATAATTCACCCCTCCACTTT. It specifies CASTLGTRGMANNSPLHF.

The V call is TRBV18, the J call TRBJ2-3; 12 nucleotides match TRBD2. Germline V gives CDR1 KGHSH, CDR2 LQKENI. V shed 3 bases, J shed 6 bases, and the junction held 7 bases outside the gene matches. The length of the CDR3 is 16 residues. The CDR3 DNA is TGTGCCAGCTCACCGCTACTAGCGGGGGGTGGTGATACGCAGTATTTT. The encoded protein is CASSPLLAGGGDTQYF.

This clonotype was counted between two and nine times. J is TRBJ2-2 and V is TRBV2, with 9 bases aligning to TRBD1. The CDR3 sequence is 15 residues long. V shed 3 bases, J shed 1 base, and the junction held 0 bases outside the gene matches. From germline, CDR1 is SNHLY and CDR2 FYNNEI. This CDR3 reads CASSEGQGNTGELFF. The CDR3 region has the DNA TGTGCCAGCAGTGAGGGACAGGGGAACACCGGGGAGCTGTTTTTT.

The CDR3 here is CASSRRLVVGELFF. In DNA, the CDR3 is TGTGCCAGCAGCCGACGACTAGTGGTCGGGGAGCTGTTTTTT. The chain employs TRBV5-6 and TRBJ2-2; D might be TRBD2 (6 bases). V was shortened by 4 bases and J by 7 bases, with 14 bases between the two germline ends. Germline V gene lookup returns CDR1 SGHDT and CDR2 YYEEEE. The CDR3 is made up of 14 amino acids.

This clonotype turned up a few times. This rearrangement joins TRBV6-5 to TRBJ2-3; D call uncertain. V shed 1 base and J shed 4 bases, with 9 bases lying between them. This CDR3 has 14 residues. In germline, CDR1 is MNHEY, CDR2 SVGAGI. The CDR3 loop is CASSYFVGADTQYF. The CDR3 DNA sequence: TGTGCCAGCAGTTACTTCGTGGGCGCAGATACGCAGTATTTT.

A few counts support this clonotype. The genes are TRBV3-1 and TRBJ2-1; 7 nucleotides line up with TRBD2. The CDR3 loop spans 16 amino acids. Trimming removed 1 base from V and 2 bases from J; junction bases left unmatched: 5. Germline V gene sequence: CDR1 LGHDT, CDR2 YNNKEL (reference sequence). CDR3 loop: CASSQVAGGAYNEQFF. DNA of the CDR3: TGTGCCAGCAGCCAAGTCGCTGGGGGGGCCTACAATGAGCAGTTCTTC.

The chain has TRBV20-1 and TRBJ1-5; possible D gene TRBD1, 5 bases. Germline CDR1 reads DFQATT; CDR2 reads SNEGSKA (reference sequence). There are 14 residues in the CDR3. V dropped 4 bases and J dropped 0 bases, with 10 bases sitting between them. The CDR3 DNA is TGCAGTGCTATCGGGACTGATAGCAATCAGCCCCAGCATTTT. This codes for CSAIGTDSNQPQHF.

This clonotype was seen ten or more times. The gene calls are TRBV4-3 and TRBJ1-4; weak D call: TRBD1 (5 bases). CDR3 size: 16 residues. The V end was cut by 3 bases, the J end by 0 bases, with 11 bases between. Germline V CDR1 and CDR2: LGHNA, YSLEER. CDR3 bases: TGCGCCAGCAGCCAGGGGGTCGGGGCAACTAATGAAAAACTGTTTTTT. Translation: CASSQGVGATNEKLFF.

The CDR3 nucleotides are TGTGCCAGCAGTGGTAGTCGGCCCAAAAGAGAGACCCAGTACTTC. This gives the protein CASSGSRPKRETQYF. The chain combines TRBV12-3 or TRBV12-4 with TRBJ2-5; D gene unclear. The CDR3 has 15 residues. V was shortened by 5 bases and J by 4 bases, with 17 bases between the two germline ends.

This sequence joins TRBV7-2 and TRBJ2-1; D unclear. The germline gives CDR1 SGHTA, CDR2 FQGNSA. This CDR3 is 13 amino acids long. Trimming left V 1 base short and J 6 bases short, with 7 bases between. The DNA of the CDR3 is TGTGCCAGCAGCTTAGGCCCTTTCAATGAGCAGTTCTTC. Encoded protein: CASSLGPFNEQFF.

The J gene is TRBJ1-4, the V gene TRBV7-8; possibly TRBD1 for D (5 bases). In germline, CDR1 is SGHVS, CDR2 FQNEAQ. With 5 bases removed from V and 1 base from J, the gap between germline ends came to 14 bases. There are 16 residues in the CDR3. The chain's CDR3 is CASSDYGRGTNEKLFF. CDR3 DNA: TGTGCCAGCAGCGATTATGGAAGGGGAACTAATGAAAAACTGTTTTTT.

This clonotype was observed many times. The V and J genes are TRBV29-1 and TRBJ1-2; D is perhaps TRBD1 (5 bases). Per germline, CDR1 SQVTM and CDR2 ANQGSEA. There are 10 residues in the CDR3. Trimming stripped 2 bases from V and 8 bases from J, with 6 bases between. In nucleotides, the CDR3 is TGCAGCGTTGAAAGGGGCGGCTACACCTTC. Amino acid sequence: CSVERGGYTF.

V is TRBV12-3 or TRBV12-4 and J is TRBJ2-1, with TRBD1 identical over 8 bases. This CDR3 contains 14 residues. With V trimmed by 6 bases and J by 9 bases, 10 bases remained unmatched. The CDR3 nucleotides read TGTGCCAGCAGGGAGACAGGGGCTGAGGGTGAGCAGTTCTTC. It is translated as CASRETGAEGEQFF.

This clonotype came up many times. J is TRBJ1-1 and V is TRBV20-1, with D possibly TRBD1 on 5 matching bases. V lost 1 base and J 6 bases, leaving 15 bases between the germline ends. Germline assignment: CDR1 DFQATT and CDR2 SNEGSKA (reference sequence). The CDR3 spans 14 residues. CDR3: CSARAGGARPEAFF. CDR3 bases: TGCAGTGCTAGAGCGGGAGGGGCTCGTCCTGAAGCTTTCTTT.

This clonotype was seen ten or more times. The chain couples TRBV24-1 to TRBJ2-3; possible D gene TRBD1, 5 bases. The germline V gene has CDR1 KGHDR and CDR2 SFDVKD. The CDR3 is made up of 16 amino acids. Trimming took off 6 bases at V and 1 base at J, with 16 bases between the two ends. Here the CDR3 DNA reads TGTGCCACCAGTCCTGGCAGGGCTTCGGGCACAGATACGCAGTATTTT. Amino acid sequence: CATSPGRASGTDTQYF.

This clonotype was observed many times. CDR3 sequence (DNA): TGTGCCAGCAGTTACCGCCAGCGGGGGTTCACAGATACGCAGTATTTT. This gives the protein CASSYRQRGFTDTQYF. V gene TRBV6-6 combines with J gene TRBJ2-3, with TRBD2 matching 8 bases. The germline V gene has CDR1 MNHNY and CDR2 SVGAGI (reference sequence). The length of the CDR3 is 16 residues. J was trimmed by 2 bases and V by 2 bases; bases with no gene match: 6.